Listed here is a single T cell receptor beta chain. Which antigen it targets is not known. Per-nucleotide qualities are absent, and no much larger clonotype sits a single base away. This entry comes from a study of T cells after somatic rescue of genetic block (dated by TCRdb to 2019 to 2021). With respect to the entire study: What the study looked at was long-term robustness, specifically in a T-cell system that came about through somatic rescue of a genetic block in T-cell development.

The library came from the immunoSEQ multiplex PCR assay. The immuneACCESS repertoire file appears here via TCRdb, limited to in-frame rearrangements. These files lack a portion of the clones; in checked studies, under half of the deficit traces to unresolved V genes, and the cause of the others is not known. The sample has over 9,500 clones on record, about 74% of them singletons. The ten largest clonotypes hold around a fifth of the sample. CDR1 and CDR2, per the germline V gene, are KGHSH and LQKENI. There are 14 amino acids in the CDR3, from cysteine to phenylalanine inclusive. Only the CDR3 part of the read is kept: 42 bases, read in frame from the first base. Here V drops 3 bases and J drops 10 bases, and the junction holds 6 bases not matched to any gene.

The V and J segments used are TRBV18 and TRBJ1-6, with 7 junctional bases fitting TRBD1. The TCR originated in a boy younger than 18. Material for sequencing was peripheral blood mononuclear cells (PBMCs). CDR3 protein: CASSPDREGSPLHF. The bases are TGTGCCAGCTCACCTGACAGGGAGGGCTCACCCCTCCACTTT.